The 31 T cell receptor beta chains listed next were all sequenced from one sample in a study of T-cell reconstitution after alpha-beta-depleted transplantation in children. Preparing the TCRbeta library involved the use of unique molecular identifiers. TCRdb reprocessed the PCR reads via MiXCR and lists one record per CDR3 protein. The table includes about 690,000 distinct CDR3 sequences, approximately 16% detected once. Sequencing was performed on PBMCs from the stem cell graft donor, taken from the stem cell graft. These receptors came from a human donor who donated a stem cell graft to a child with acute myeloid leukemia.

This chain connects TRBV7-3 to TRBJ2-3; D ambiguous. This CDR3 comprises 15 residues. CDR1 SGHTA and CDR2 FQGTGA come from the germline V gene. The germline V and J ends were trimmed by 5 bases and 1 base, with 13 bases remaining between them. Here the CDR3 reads CASSKNLLRTDTQYF. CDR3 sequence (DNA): TGTGCCAGCAGCAAAAACTTGCTACGCACAGATACGCAGTATTTT.

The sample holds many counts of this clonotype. The CDR3 DNA reads TGTGCCTTCCAGAACGACGCCGGGGAGCTGTTTTTT. This gives the protein CAFQNDAGELFF. The chain recombines TRBV7-8 with TRBJ2-2; D uncertain. The CDR3 spans 12 residues. Germline CDR1 and CDR2: SGHVS and FQNEAQ. V lost 11 bases, J lost 6 bases, and 13 bases lay in between.

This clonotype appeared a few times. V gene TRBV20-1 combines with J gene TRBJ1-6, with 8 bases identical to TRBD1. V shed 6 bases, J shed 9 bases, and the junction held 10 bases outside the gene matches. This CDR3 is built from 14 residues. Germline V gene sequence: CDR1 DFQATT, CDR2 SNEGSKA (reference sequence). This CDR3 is CSAPFGTGGSPLHF. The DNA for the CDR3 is TGCAGTGCCCCCTTTGGAACAGGGGGTTCACCCCTCCACTTT.

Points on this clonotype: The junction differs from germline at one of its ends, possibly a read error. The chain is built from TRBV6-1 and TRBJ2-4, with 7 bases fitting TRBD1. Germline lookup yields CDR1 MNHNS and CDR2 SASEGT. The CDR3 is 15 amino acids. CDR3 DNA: TGTGCCAGCAACGGGGACAGCTTAGCCAAAAACATTCGGTACTTC. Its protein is CASNGDSLAKNIRYF.

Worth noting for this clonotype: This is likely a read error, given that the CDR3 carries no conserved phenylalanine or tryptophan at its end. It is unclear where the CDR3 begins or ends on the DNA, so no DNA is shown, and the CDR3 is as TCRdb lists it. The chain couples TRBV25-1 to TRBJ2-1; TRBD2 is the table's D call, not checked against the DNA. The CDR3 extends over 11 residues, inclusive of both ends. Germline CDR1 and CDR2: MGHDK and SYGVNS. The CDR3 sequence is CATLGPGLFFV.

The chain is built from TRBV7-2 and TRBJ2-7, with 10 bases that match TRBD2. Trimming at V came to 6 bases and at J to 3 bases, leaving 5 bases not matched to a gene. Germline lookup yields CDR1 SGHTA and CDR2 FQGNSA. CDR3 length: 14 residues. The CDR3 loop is CASRVAGGLYEQYF. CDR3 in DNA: TGTGCCAGCAGAGTAGCGGGGGGCCTCTACGAGCAGTACTTC. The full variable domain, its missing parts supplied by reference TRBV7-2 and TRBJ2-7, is GAGVSQSPSNKVTEKGKDVELRCDPISGHTALYWYRQSLGQGLEFLIYFQGNSAPDKSGLPSDRFSAERTGGSVSTLTIQRTQQEDSAVYLCASRVAGGLYEQYFGPGTRLTVT.

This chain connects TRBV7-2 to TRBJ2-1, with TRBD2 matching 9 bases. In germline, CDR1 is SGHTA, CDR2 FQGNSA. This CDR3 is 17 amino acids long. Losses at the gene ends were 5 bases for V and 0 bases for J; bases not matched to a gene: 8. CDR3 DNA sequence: TGTGCCAGCAGCCCCCTTGCGGGGGGGAGCTCCTACAATGAGCAGTTCTTC. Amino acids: CASSPLAGGSSYNEQFF. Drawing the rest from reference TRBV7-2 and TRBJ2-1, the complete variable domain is GAGVSQSPSNKVTEKGKDVELRCDPISGHTALYWYRQSLGQGLEFLIYFQGNSAPDKSGLPSDRFSAERTGGSVSTLTIQRTQQEDSAVYLCASSPLAGGSSYNEQFFGPGTRLTVL.

CDR3 coding DNA: TGTGCCAGCAGCCGACAGGGAGGACGCACTGAAGCTTTCTTT. Translation: CASSRQGGRTEAFF. The chain links TRBV12-3 or TRBV12-4 to TRBJ1-1; 7 positions match TRBD1. CDR3 length: 14 amino acids. J was trimmed by 4 bases and V by 6 bases; bases with no gene match: 8.

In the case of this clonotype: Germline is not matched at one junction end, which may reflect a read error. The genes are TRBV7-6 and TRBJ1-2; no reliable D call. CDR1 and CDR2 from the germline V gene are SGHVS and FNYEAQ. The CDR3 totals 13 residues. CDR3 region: CASSPPGEYDYTF. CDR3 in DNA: TGTGCCAGCAGCCCCCCCGGGGAGTATGACTACACCTTC.

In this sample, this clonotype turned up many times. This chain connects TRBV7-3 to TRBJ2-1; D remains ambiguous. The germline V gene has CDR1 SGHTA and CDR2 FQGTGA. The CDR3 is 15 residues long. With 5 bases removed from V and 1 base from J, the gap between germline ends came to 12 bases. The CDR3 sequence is CASSPRLNSYNEQFF. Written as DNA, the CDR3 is TGTGCCAGCAGCCCCCGGCTTAATTCCTACAATGAGCAGTTCTTC. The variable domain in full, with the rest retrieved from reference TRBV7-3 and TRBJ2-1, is GAGVSQTPSNKVTEKGKYVELRCDPISGHTALYWYRQSLGQGPEFLIYFQGTGAADDSGLPNDRFFAVRPEGSVSTLKIQRTERGDSAVYLCASSPRLNSYNEQFFGPGTRLTVL.

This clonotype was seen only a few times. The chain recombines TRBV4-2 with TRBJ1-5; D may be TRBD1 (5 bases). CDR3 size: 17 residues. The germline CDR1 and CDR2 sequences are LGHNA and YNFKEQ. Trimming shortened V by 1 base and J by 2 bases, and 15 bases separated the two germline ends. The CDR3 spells CASSQGAWGEGNQPQHF. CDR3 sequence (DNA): TGTGCCAGCAGCCAAGGGGCCTGGGGCGAGGGCAATCAGCCCCAGCATTTT.

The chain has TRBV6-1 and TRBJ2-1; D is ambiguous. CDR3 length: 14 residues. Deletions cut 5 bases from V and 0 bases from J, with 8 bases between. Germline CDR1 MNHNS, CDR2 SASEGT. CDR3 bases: TGTGCCAGCAGTCTGCAGCTCTCCTACAATGAGCAGTTCTTC. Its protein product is CASSLQLSYNEQFF.

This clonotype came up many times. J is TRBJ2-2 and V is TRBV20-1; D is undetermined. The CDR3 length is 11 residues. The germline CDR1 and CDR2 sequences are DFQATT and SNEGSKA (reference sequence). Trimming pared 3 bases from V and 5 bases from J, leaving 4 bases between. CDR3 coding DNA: TGCAGTGCTAGGGCGACCGGGGAGCTGTTTTTT. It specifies CSARATGELFF.

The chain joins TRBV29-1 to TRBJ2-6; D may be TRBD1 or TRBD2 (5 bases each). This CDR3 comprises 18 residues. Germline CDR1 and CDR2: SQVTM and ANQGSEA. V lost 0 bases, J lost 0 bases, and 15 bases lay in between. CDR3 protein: CSVEDLGEGSSGANVLTF. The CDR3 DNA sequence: TGCAGCGTTGAAGATCTGGGGGAAGGTAGCTCTGGGGCCAACGTCCTGACTTTC.

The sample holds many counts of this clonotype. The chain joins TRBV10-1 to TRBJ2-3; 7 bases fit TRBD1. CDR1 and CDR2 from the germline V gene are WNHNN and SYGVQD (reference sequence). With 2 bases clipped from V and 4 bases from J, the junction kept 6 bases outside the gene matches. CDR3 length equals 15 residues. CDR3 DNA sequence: TGCGCCAGCAGTGAGAAACGGACAGGCCCAGATACGCAGTATTTT. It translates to CASSEKRTGPDTQYF.

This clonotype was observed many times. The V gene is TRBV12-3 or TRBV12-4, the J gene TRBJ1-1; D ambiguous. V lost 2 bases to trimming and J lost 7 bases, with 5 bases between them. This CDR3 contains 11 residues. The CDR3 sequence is CASSLTDEAFF. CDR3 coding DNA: TGTGCCAGCAGTTTAACAGATGAAGCTTTCTTT.

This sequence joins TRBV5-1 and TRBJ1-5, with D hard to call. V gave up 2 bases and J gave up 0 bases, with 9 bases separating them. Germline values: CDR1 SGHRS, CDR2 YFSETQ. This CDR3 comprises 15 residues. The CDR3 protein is CASSLIGDSNQPQHF. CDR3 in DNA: TGCGCCAGCAGCTTAATTGGGGATAGCAATCAGCCCCAGCATTTT. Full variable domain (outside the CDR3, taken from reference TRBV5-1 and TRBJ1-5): KAGVTQTPRYLIKTRGQQVTLSCSPISGHRSVSWYQQTPGQGLQFLFEYFSETQRNKGNFPGRFSGRQFSNSRSEMNVSTLELGDSALYLCASSLIGDSNQPQHFGDGTRLSIL.

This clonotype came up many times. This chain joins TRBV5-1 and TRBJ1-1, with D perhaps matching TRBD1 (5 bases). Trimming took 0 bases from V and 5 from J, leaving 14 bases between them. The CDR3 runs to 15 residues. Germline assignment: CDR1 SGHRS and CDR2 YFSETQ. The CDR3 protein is CASSLDVGRRTEAFF. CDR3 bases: TGCGCCAGCAGCTTGGATGTGGGGCGGCGAACTGAAGCTTTCTTT.

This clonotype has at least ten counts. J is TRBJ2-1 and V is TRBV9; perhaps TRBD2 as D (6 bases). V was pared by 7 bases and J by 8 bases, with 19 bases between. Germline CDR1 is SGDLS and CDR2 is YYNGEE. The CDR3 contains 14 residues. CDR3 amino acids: CASAGTSGVDEQFF. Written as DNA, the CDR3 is TGTGCCAGCGCGGGGACGTCGGGGGTGGATGAGCAGTTCTTC.

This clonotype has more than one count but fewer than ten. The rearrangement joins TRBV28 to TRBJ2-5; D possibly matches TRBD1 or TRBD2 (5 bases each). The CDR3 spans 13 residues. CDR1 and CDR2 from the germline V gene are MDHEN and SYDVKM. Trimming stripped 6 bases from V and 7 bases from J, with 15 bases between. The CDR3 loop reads CASSPGARGTQYF. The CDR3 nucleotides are TGTGCCAGCAGCCCCGGGGCCCGAGGGACCCAGTACTTC.

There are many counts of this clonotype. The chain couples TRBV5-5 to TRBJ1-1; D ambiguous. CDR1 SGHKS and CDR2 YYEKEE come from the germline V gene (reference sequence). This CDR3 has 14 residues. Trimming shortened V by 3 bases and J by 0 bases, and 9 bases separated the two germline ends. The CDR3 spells CASSSRSMNTEAFF. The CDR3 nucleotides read TGTGCCAGCAGCTCACGGTCGATGAACACTGAAGCTTTCTTT.

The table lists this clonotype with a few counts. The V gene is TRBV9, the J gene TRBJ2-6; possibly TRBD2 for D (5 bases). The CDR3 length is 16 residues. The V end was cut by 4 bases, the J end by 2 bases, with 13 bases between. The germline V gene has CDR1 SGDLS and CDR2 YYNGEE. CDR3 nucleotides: TGTGCCAGCAGCCCTAGTATGAGGGCTGGGGCCAACGTCCTGACTTTC. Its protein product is CASSPSMRAGANVLTF. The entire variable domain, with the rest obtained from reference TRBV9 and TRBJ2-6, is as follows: DSGVTQTPKHLITATGQRVTLRCSPRSGDLSVYWYQQSLDQGLQFLIQYYNGEERAKGNILERFSAQQFPDLHSELNLSSLELGDSALYFCASSPSMRAGANVLTFGAGSRLTVL.

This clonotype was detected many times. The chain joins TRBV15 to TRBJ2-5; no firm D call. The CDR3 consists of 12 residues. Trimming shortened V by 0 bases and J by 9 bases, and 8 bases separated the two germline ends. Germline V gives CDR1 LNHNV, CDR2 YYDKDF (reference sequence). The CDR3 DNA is TGTGCCACCAGCAGAGAGGTTTCATCCCAGTACTTC. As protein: CATSREVSSQYF.

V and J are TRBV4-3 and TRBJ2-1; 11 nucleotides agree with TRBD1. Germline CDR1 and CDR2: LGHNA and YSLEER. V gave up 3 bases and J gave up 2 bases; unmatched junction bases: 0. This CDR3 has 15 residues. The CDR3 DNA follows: TGCGCCAGCAGCCAGGACAGGGGGCCCTACAATGAGCAGTTCTTC. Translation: CASSQDRGPYNEQFF.

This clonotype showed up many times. The CDR3 here is CSARAGTGWNTIYF. As DNA, the CDR3 is TGCAGTGCTAGAGCAGGGACGGGGTGGAACACCATATATTTT. This sequence joins TRBV20-1 and TRBJ1-3; possibly TRBD1 for D (5 bases). The CDR3 totals 14 residues. Trimming took 1 base from V and 7 from J, leaving 14 bases between them. The germline CDR1 and CDR2 sequences are DFQATT and SNEGSKA (reference sequence).

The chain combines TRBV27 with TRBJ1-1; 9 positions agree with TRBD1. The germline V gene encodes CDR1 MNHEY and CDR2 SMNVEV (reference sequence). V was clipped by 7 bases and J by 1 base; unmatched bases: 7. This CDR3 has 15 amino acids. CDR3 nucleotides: TGTGCCAGCACTATAACAGGGGGCCGGAACACTGAAGCTTTCTTT. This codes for CASTITGGRNTEAFF.

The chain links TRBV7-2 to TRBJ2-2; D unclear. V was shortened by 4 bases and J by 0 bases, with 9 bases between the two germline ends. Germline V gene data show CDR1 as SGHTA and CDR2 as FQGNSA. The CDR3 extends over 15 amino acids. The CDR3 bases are TGTGCCAGCAGCTCCGCTAGGACGAACACCGGGGAGCTGTTTTTT. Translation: CASSSARTNTGELFF.

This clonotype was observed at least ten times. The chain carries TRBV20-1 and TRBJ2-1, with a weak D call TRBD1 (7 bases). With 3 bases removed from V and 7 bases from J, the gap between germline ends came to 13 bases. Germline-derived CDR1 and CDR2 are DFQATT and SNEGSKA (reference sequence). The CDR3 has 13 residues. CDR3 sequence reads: CSARGRGENEQFF. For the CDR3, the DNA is TGCAGTGCTAGGGGCAGGGGGGAGAATGAGCAGTTCTTC.

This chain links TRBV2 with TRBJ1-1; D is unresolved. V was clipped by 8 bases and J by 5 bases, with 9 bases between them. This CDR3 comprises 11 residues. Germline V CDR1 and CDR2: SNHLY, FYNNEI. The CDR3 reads CASGAGTEAFF. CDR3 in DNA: TGTGCCAGCGGAGCCGGTACTGAAGCTTTCTTT.

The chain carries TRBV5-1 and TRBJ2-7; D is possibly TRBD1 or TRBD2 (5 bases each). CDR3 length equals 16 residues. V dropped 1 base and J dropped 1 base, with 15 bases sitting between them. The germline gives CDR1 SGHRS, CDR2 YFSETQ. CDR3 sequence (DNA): TGCGCCAGCAGCTTGTCGGGGACCACTGATTCCTACGAGCAGTACTTC. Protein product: CASSLSGTTDSYEQYF.

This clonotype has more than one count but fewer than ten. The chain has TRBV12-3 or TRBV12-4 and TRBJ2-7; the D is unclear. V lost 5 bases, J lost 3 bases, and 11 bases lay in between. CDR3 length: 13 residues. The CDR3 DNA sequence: TGTGCCAGCAGTCTGGACGGGTACTACGAGCAGTACTTC. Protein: CASSLDGYYEQYF.